Described below is a single T cell receptor (beta chain) sequence and its context. These data come from a study of blood T cell repertoires in COVID-19. V was trimmed by 1 base and J by 2 bases, leaving 17 bases between them. Per the germline V gene, CDR1 is LGHNA and CDR2 is YSLEER. CDR3 length: 17 residues. Clones were sequenced by immunoSEQ multiplex PCR, and TCRdb holds only the in-frame ones, with some missing. In the table there are 270,000 or so clones, approximately 82% of which are singletons. Sequencing used peripheral blood. V gene TRBV4-3 combines with J gene TRBJ1-1, with D perhaps TRBD1 (6 bases). This TCR derives from a woman younger than 30 with acute or convalescent COVID-19. As DNA, the CDR3 is TGCGCCAGCAGCCAAGCTGGCCGGGGGGCCAGTAACACTGAAGCTTTCTTT. Its translation: CASSQAGRGASNTEAFF.